This T cell receptor (beta chain) was retrieved from a study of human T cells and chemical hapten exposure. At the level of the study: Throughout the approximately 25-week study, diphenylcyclopropenone was applied weekly to the patients' scalps.

The library tagged each cDNA molecule with unique molecular identifiers. Each CDR3 protein is one row after TCRdb ran MiXCR on the RACE reads. The top ten hold approximately 10% of the sample, which has roughly 50,000 distinct CDR3 sequences, 8.5% to 10% seen once. Time point specified: pre-sensitization, week 0. Sample treatment: therapeutic diphenylcyclopropenone sensitization with weekly scalp DPC. Before extraction, the whole blood was not fractionated, and total RNA was taken from it. Blood draws came before every patch-test application. The CDR3 covers 15 residues. The ends lost 5 bases at V and 2 bases at J; junction bases unmatched: 3. Germline CDR1 reads KGHSH; CDR2 reads LQKENI.

The chain is built from TRBV18 and TRBJ1-5, with TRBD1 identical over 10 bases. The sequenced sample was whole blood, obtained in connection with sensitization to the hapten diphenylcyclopropenone (DPC). The source is a woman aged 25 to 39 with alopecia areata. Some clones in this sample may be carry-over from other donors' samples. The CDR3 DNA is TGTGCCAGCTCAACCGGGACAGGGGGCAATCAGCCCCAGCATTTT. Translation gives CASSTGTGGNQPQHF.